This T cell receptor (beta chain) was recorded in a study of blood T cell repertoires in COVID-19. The V end lost 0 bases, the J end lost 2 bases, and 12 bases lay between the germline ends. The CDR3 contains 15 residues. CDR1 SGDLS and CDR2 YYNGEE come from the germline V gene. Profiling relied on immunoSEQ multiplex PCR, and the TCRdb table lists in-frame clones only, not all of them. Of just over 95,000 clones listed, about 81% are singletons. This receptor was identified in a man older than 75 with acute or convalescent COVID-19. Sequences were obtained from peripheral blood. The chain combines TRBV9 with TRBJ2-7; D is possibly TRBD2 (6 bases). CDR3 coding DNA: TGTGCCAGCAGCGTAGATTTCGGAGGGGCCTACGAGCAGTACTTC. Its protein product is CASSVDFGGAYEQYF.